The clone carrying this TCR beta chain occurred many times. As yet, its antigen is unknown. Moderately to severely active ophthalmopathy under 3 months, CAS at least 3, NOSPECS at least 4. Diagnosis was based on clinical symptoms, serum thyroxine, TRAb, thyroid ultrasound and orbital computed tomography. PBMCs were density-gradient isolated from approximately 10 ml fresh blood. Beta-chain TCR CDR3 regions were amplified from RNA transcripts. Second-round multiplex PCR came after first-round RT-PCR with HTBI primers. TCRdb re-derived calls from the multiplex PCR reads in MiXCR, one entry per CDR3 protein. This sample yields more than 550,000 distinct CDR3 sequences, of which about 41% are seen a single time; 3% to 3.5% belongs to the top ten. The data derive from a study of Graves' ophthalmopathy and Graves' hyperthyroidism. Broader study findings: The blood repertoire also included most expanded thyroid clonotypes above 0.001 frequency.

Germline V gene lookup returns CDR1 MNHNS and CDR2 SASEGT. This CDR3 spans 15 amino acids. Trimming removed 7 bases from V and 0 bases from J, with 15 bases in between. The source material was peripheral blood. V and J are TRBV6-1 and TRBJ2-5; possibly TRBD2 for D (5 bases). The TCR sequence derives from an adult man with Graves' ophthalmopathy. This chain's CDR3 is CASTLTARDQETQYF. In nucleotides, the CDR3 is TGTGCCAGCACCCTCACGGCGAGGGACCAAGAGACCCAGTACTTC.